These 8 T cell receptor beta chains originate from one sample sequenced in a study of CD8 T cells in acute hepatitis C reinfection. Time point described: naive CD8 control sorted from an acute-time-point sample. Assay used: immunoSEQ multiplex PCR; TCRdb lists only in-frame clones, some missing. The table lists around 36,000 clones, approximately 83% of them singletons. The sequencing input was naive CD8+ T cells from PBMCs. These receptors all stem from a woman in her late teens or twenties who spontaneously cleared hepatitis C infection.

The chain employs TRBV29-1 and TRBJ2-2; D is perhaps TRBD1 (5 bases). Germline V gives CDR1 SQVTM, CDR2 ANQGSEA. V shed 7 bases and J shed 4 bases, with 7 bases lying between them. CDR3 length: 11 residues. The CDR3 here is CSAQVTGELFF. DNA of the CDR3: TGCAGCGCACAGGTCACCGGGGAGCTGTTTTTT.

V usage is TRBV19 and J usage is TRBJ2-1; perhaps TRBD2 as D (5 bases). The CDR3 has 15 residues. Trimming shortened V by 3 bases and J by 5 bases, and 14 bases separated the two germline ends. In germline, CDR1 is LNHDA, CDR2 SQIVND (reference sequence). Here the CDR3 reads CASSISASGNNEQFF. In nucleotides, the CDR3 is TGTGCCAGTAGTATTTCCGCATCGGGGAACAATGAGCAGTTCTTC. The complete variable domain, with remaining parts taken from reference TRBV19 and TRBJ2-1, reads DGGITQSPKYLFRKEGQNVTLSCEQNLNHDAMYWYRQDPGQGLRLIYYSQIVNDFQKGDIAEGYSVSREKKESFPLTVTSAQKNPTAFYLCASSISASGNNEQFFGPGTRLTVL.

The V and J genes are TRBV5-4 and TRBJ2-5, with D perhaps matching TRBD1 or TRBD2 (7 bases each). The J call is uncertain, as TRBJ2-7 better fits the DNA end. Per the germline V gene, CDR1 is SGHNT and CDR2 is YYREEE (reference sequence). This CDR3 spans 20 amino acids. CDR3 DNA sequence: TGTGCCAGCAGCTTGGCTGGGGGGGACAGCTTCGGGAGGCGCTCCTACGAGCAGTACTTC. It is translated as CASSLAGGDSFGRRSYEQYF.

The chain employs TRBV4-2 and TRBJ1-5; D remains unclear. Trimming removed 5 bases at V and 1 base at J, with 12 bases between. Germline V gives CDR1 LGHNA, CDR2 YNFKEQ. The CDR3 contains 15 residues. As DNA, the CDR3 is TGTGCCAGCAGCTTAGCGGCGGGGAGCAATCAGCCCCAGCATTTT. It encodes CASSLAAGSNQPQHF.

This clone was seen more than once but under ten times. The CDR3 loop is CASSPGPAVSYEQYF. The CDR3 DNA is TGTGCCAGCAGTCCGGGACCGGCGGTGTCCTACGAGCAGTACTTC. The chain is built from TRBV27 and TRBJ2-7; either TRBD1 or TRBD2 may supply D (5 bases each). V was clipped by 5 bases and J by 1 base, with 15 bases between them. The germline gives CDR1 MNHEY, CDR2 SMNVEV (reference sequence). CDR3 length: 15 amino acids.

The chain recombines TRBV5-4 with TRBJ2-7, with 10 bases fitting TRBD2. Per the germline V gene, CDR1 is SGHNT and CDR2 is YYREEE (reference sequence). This CDR3 is 16 amino acids long. The ends lost 0 bases at V and 1 base at J; junction bases unmatched: 4. The CDR3 nucleotides read TGTGCCAGCAGCTTGGGAGGACTAGCGGCTTCCTACGAGCAGTACTTC. This sequence encodes CASSLGGLAASYEQYF. Filled out from reference TRBV5-4 and TRBJ2-7, the complete variable domain reads ETGVTQSPTHLIKTRGQQVTLRCSSQSGHNTVSWYQQALGQGPQFIFQYYREEENGRGNFPPRFSGLQFPNYSSELNVNALELDDSALYLCASSLGGLAASYEQYFGPGTRLTVT.

The V call is TRBV27, the J call TRBJ2-7; 7 bases are a match to TRBD2. Germline trimming cut 2 bases from V and 10 bases from J; bases unmatched to any gene: 2. The CDR3 extends over 11 amino acids. Per germline, CDR1 MNHEY and CDR2 SMNVEV (reference sequence). The CDR3 sequence is CASSLGGRQYF. The CDR3 DNA is TGTGCCAGCAGTTTAGGCGGGAGACAGTACTTC.

The rearrangement uses TRBV6-1 and TRBJ1-2, with 9 bases fitting TRBD1. With V trimmed by 5 bases and J by 6 bases, 7 bases remained unmatched. Germline CDR1 and CDR2: MNHNS and SASEGT. The CDR3 is 14 amino acids. For the CDR3, the DNA is TGTGCCAGCAGTCTAACAGGGGGCGCGGATGGCTACACCTTC. Encoded protein: CASSLTGGADGYTF.